This entry lists 10 T cell receptor beta chains sequenced from one sample in a study of T cells and Merkel cell carcinoma outcomes. Assay used: immunoSEQ multiplex PCR; TCRdb lists only in-frame clones, some missing. The sample lists 4,000 to 5,500 clones; around 84% were seen once. The material sequenced was tumor tissue from Merkel cell carcinoma. These receptors were collected from a human donor with Merkel cell carcinoma.

The V call is TRBV30, the J call TRBJ2-5, with D perhaps matching TRBD2 (6 bases). The V gene's germline CDR1 is GTSNPN and CDR2 SVGIG (reference sequence). V lost 1 base and J lost 4, with 13 bases in between. This CDR3 comprises 14 residues. The CDR3 here is CAWSEGRGLETQYF. In nucleotides, the CDR3 is TGTGCCTGGAGTGAGGGGCGGGGACTAGAGACCCAGTACTTC.

This chain links TRBV29-1 with TRBJ2-1; D is unclear. Germline CDR1 and CDR2: SQVTM and ANQGSEA. V lost 0 bases and J 0 bases, leaving 9 bases between the germline ends. The CDR3 is 15 amino acids. CDR3 protein: CSVEEAPSSYNEQFF. The CDR3 DNA is TGCAGCGTTGAAGAGGCCCCGAGCTCCTACAATGAGCAGTTCTTC.

V usage is TRBV7-9 and J usage is TRBJ1-5; D unclear. Looked up from germline, CDR1 is SEHNR and CDR2 is FQNEAQ (reference sequence). The V end was cut by 3 bases, the J end by 0 bases, with 3 bases between. The CDR3 loop spans 13 amino acids. The CDR3 sequence: CASSLNSNQPQHF. CDR3 bases: TGTGCCAGCAGCTTGAATAGCAATCAGCCCCAGCATTTT.

The CDR3 DNA reads as TGTGCCAGCAGCTTGGATAACAAAAACATTCAGTACTTC. Its translation: CASSLDNKNIQYF. The V gene is TRBV7-2, the J gene TRBJ2-4; D not certain. Per germline, CDR1 SGHTA and CDR2 FQGNSA. The CDR3 is 13 residues long. The V end lost 3 bases, the J end lost 3 bases, and 6 bases lay between the germline ends.

Within the sample, this clone is large. Other DNA sequences of this sample code for an identical CDR3. The chain joins TRBV19 to TRBJ2-7; either TRBD1 or TRBD2 may fit D (5 bases each). From germline, CDR1 is LNHDA and CDR2 SQIVND (reference sequence). CDR3 length: 15 residues. Trimming took off 3 bases at V and 0 bases at J, with 12 bases between the two ends. The CDR3: CASSILIGGSYEQYF. As DNA, the CDR3 is TGTGCCAGTAGTATCCTAATTGGGGGCTCCTACGAGCAGTACTTC. The full variable domain, its missing parts supplied by reference TRBV19 and TRBJ2-7, is DGGITQSPKYLFRKEGQNVTLSCEQNLNHDAMYWYRQDPGQGLRLIYYSQIVNDFQKGDIAEGYSVSREKKESFPLTVTSAQKNPTAFYLCASSILIGGSYEQYFGPGTRLTVT.

The chain is built from TRBV6-5 and TRBJ1-5; D is unresolved. Looked up from germline, CDR1 is MNHEY and CDR2 is SVGAGI. Between the trimmed V and J ends, which lost 8 bases and 1 base, there was a span of 9 bases. The CDR3 extends over 13 amino acids. CDR3 in amino acids: CASSTRSNQPQHF. CDR3 coding DNA: TGTGCCAGCTCCACCAGGAGCAATCAGCCCCAGCATTTT.

This chain uses TRBV6-5 with TRBJ2-1; no clear D. The CDR3 is made up of 14 amino acids. In germline, CDR1 is MNHEY, CDR2 SVGAGI. Between the trimmed V and J ends, which lost 5 bases and 5 bases, there was a span of 13 bases. DNA for the CDR3: TGTGCCAGCAGTCCCCGGGTGGAACACAATGAGCAGTTCTTC. This translates into CASSPRVEHNEQFF.

This sequence joins TRBV30 and TRBJ1-2, with D unresolved. This CDR3 is built from 11 residues. V was cut by 2 bases and J by 3 bases, with 4 bases left in between. Germline V gene sequence: CDR1 GTSNPN, CDR2 SVGIG (reference sequence). The CDR3 coding sequence is TGTGCCTGGAGTACTTACTATGGCTACACCTTC. This sequence encodes CAWSTYYGYTF.

As for this clone: One junction end does not reproduce the germline sequence, and a read error may be involved. The V call is TRBV20-1, the J call TRBJ2-4, with 9 bases identical to TRBD2. Germline CDR1 and CDR2: DFQATT and SNEGSKA (reference sequence). This CDR3 has 11 amino acids. The CDR3: CSASGGVAGAF. The CDR3 DNA reads TGCAGTGCTAGTGGGGGGGTAGCGGGGGCCTTC.

The chain couples TRBV19 to TRBJ2-7; 7 bases are shared with TRBD2. Losses at the gene ends were 10 bases for V and 7 bases for J; bases not matched to a gene: 10. The germline gives CDR1 LNHDA, CDR2 SQIVND (reference sequence). This CDR3 comprises 12 residues. DNA of the CDR3: TGTGCCACAAGCGGGACCTCTAGGGAGCAGTACTTC. It yields the protein CATSGTSREQYF.